This TCR beta chain is drawn from a study of tumor and adjacent non-tumor tissue in lung cancer. Study at large: Patients were aged roughly 30 to 76, nine to eleven men and 4 to 6 women, stage I to III. On average, productive TCRbeta reads reached roughly 3.9 million per sample. Regarding the study as a whole: Compared with tumor, normal lung showed significantly lower TCR diversity.

This clonotype has ten or more counts. The antigen remains undetermined. TCRbeta libraries were built with three rounds of nested PCR, modified from ARM-PCR. TCRdb reanalysed the multiplex PCR reads using MiXCR and keeps one entry per CDR3 protein. The table shows approximately 130,000 distinct CDR3 sequences, with about 66% occurring only once. The template was RNA from unsorted bulk tissue. The CDR3 has 16 residues. The V and J ends lost 6 bases and 9 bases, in that order; junction bases with no gene match: 14. The germline V gene encodes CDR1 MNHNY and CDR2 SVGAGI (reference sequence). The specimen sequenced was lung tumor tissue. This chain joins TRBV6-6 and TRBJ1-6; 7 bases are shared with TRBD1. This clonotype was sampled from a man younger than 45 with non-small cell lung cancer. For the CDR3, the DNA is TGTGCCAGCAGGGGACAAGGGGGCGCGCAAGGTTCACCCCTCCACTTT. Amino acids: CASRGQGGAQGSPLHF.